This T cell receptor (beta chain) was sequenced during a study of early T cells in non-severe SARS-CoV-2 infection. About the research overall: Sequencing was performed on bulk RNA from unsorted whole blood, leaving chains unpaired. Study-wide points: Anti-spike CD8 responses were favored in VDJdb matching, and private and CD4 specificities were missed.

Unique molecular identifier tags were affixed to discrete cDNA molecules. TCRdb re-called the 5' RACE reads through MiXCR, storing one row per CDR3 protein. Among about 44,000 distinct CDR3 sequences listed, over 9% were seen once. CDR3 length equals 13 residues. V shed 6 bases and J shed 2 bases, with 10 bases lying between them. This clonotype was seen ten or more times. Its antigen remains unidentified. Sequenced input: whole blood. The rearrangement uses TRBV12-3 or TRBV12-4 and TRBJ1-2; D is undetermined. The sequence came from an adult who was a healthcare worker with PCR-confirmed SARS-CoV-2 infection or an uninfected control (not recorded which). The CDR3 loop is CASRPRANYGYTF. The CDR3 coding sequence is TGTGCCAGCAGGCCTAGAGCAAACTATGGCTACACCTTC.